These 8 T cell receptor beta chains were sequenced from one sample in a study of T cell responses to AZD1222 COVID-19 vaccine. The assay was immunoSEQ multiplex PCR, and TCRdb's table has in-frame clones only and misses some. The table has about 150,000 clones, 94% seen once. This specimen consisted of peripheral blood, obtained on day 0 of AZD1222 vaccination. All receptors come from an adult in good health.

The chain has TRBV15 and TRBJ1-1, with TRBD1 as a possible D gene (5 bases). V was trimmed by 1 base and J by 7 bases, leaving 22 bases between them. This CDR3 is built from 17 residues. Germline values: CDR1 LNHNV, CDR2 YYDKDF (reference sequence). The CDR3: CATSRGKGRQGSIEAFF. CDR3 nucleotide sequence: TGTGCCACCAGCAGAGGAAAAGGCCGGCAGGGAAGTATTGAAGCTTTCTTT.

The CDR3 DNA reads TGTGCCAGCAGCTCAGGGGCGGCGGGAGGGCCGGGTACGCAGTATTTT. Translating it yields CASSSGAAGGPGTQYF. This sequence joins TRBV7-9 and TRBJ2-3; 9 bases map to TRBD2. Germline loops: CDR1 SEHNR, CDR2 FQNEAQ (reference sequence). This CDR3 comprises 16 residues. With V trimmed by 4 bases and J by 8 bases, 13 bases remained unmatched.

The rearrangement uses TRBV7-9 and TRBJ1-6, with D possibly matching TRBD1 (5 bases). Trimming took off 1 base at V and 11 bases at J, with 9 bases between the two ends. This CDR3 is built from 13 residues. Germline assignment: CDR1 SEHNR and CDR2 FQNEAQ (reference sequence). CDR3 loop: CASSLVGETPLHF. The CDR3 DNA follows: TGTGCCAGCAGCTTAGTGGGGGAGACACCCCTCCACTTT. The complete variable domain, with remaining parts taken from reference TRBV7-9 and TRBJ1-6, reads DTGVSQNPRHKITKRGQNVTFRCDPISEHNRLYWYRQTLGQGPEFLTYFQNEAQLEKSRLLSDRFSAERPKGSFSTLEIQRTEQGDSAMYLCASSLVGETPLHFGNGTRLTVT.

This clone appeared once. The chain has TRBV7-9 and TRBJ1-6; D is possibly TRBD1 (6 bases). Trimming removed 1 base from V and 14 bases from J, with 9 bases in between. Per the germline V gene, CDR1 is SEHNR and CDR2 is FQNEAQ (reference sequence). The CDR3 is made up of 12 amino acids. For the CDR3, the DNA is TGTGCCAGCAGCTTAGGGGGGCAAACCCTCCACTTT. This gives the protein CASSLGGQTLHF.

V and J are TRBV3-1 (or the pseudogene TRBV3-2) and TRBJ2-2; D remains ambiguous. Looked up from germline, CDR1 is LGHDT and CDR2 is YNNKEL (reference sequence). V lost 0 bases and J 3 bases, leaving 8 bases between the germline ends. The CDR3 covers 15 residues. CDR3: CASSQDLGYTGELFF. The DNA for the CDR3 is TGTGCCAGCAGCCAAGACCTGGGATACACCGGGGAGCTGTTTTTT.

Here the CDR3 reads CASSFGTDYEQYV. CDR3 nucleotide sequence: TGTGCCAGCAGCTTCGGGACCGATTACGAGCAGTACGTC. The chain joins TRBV5-4 to TRBJ2-7; D is perhaps TRBD1 or TRBD2 (5 bases each). V gave up 2 bases and J gave up 4 bases, with 10 bases separating them. CDR3 size: 13 residues. Germline-derived CDR1 and CDR2 are SGHNT and YYREEE (reference sequence).

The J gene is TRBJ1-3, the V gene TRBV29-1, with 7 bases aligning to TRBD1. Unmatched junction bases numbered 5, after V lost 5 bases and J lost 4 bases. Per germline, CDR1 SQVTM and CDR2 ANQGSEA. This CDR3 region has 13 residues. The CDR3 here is CSVRTGGGNTIYF. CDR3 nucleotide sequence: TGCAGCGTTAGGACAGGTGGCGGAAACACCATATATTTT.

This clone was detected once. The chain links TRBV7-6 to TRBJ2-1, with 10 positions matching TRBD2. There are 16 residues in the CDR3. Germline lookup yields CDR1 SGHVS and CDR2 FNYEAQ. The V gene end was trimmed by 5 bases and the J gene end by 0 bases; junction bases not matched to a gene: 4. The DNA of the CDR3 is TGTGCCAGCAGCATCCTAGCGGGGGCCTCCTACAATGAGCAGTTCTTC. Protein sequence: CASSILAGASYNEQFF.